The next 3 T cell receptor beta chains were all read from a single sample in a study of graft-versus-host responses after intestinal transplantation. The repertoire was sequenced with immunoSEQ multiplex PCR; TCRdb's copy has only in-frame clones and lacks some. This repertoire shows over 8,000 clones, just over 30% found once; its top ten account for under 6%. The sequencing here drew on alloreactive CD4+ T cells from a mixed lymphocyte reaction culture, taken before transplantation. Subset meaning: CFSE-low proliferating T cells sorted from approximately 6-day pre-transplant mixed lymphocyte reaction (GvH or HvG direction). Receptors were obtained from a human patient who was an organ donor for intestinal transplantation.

CDR3 loop: CASSNLGDKNIQYF. CDR3 DNA sequence: TGTGCCAGCAGCAACTTAGGCGATAAAAACATTCAGTACTTC. The rearrangement links TRBV21-1 to TRBJ2-4. TRBV21-1 has pseudogene status. The CDR3 extends over 14 amino acids.

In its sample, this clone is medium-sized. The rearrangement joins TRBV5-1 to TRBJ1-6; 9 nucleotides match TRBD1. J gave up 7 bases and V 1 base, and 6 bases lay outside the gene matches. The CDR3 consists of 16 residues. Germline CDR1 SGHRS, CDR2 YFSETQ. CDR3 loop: CASSLFSGQGNSPLHF. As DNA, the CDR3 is TGCGCCAGCAGCTTGTTTTCGGGACAGGGAAATTCACCCCTCCACTTT.

As DNA, the CDR3 is TGTGCCAGCAGGGAATACAGGGTTGATACGCAGTATTTT. Translated: CASREYRVDTQYF. V and J are TRBV6-5 and TRBJ2-3; tentatively, D is TRBD1 (6 bases). Looked up from germline, CDR1 is MNHEY and CDR2 is SVGAGI. V dropped 6 bases and J dropped 6 bases, with 13 bases sitting between them. This CDR3 spans 13 amino acids.